The clone carrying this T cell receptor (beta chain) has just one count. The antigen remains unidentified. This sample was taken from a study of T cells in localized non-small cell lung cancer. Notes on the study in general: Researchers found a median around 58 of the top 100 tumor clones in adjacent lung.

Germline trimming cut 5 bases from V and 4 bases from J; bases unmatched to any gene: 5. Germline loops: CDR1 SGHVS, CDR2 FNYEAQ. CDR3 length equals 16 residues. Sequencing was performed with immunoSEQ multiplex PCR; in TCRdb, only in-frame clones are kept and a portion is missing. Of about 77,000 clones listed, 88% were seen once; the top ten hold less than 25%. The chain combines TRBV7-6 with TRBJ2-5; 15 positions agree with TRBD2. This TCR was sampled from a woman aged 35 to 69 with stage I squamous cell lung carcinoma. Sequencing was performed on peripheral blood, taken before any cancer treatment. CDR3 residues: CASSGLAGGPRETQYF. As DNA, the CDR3 is TGTGCCAGCAGCGGACTAGCGGGGGGGCCCCGAGAGACCCAGTACTTC.